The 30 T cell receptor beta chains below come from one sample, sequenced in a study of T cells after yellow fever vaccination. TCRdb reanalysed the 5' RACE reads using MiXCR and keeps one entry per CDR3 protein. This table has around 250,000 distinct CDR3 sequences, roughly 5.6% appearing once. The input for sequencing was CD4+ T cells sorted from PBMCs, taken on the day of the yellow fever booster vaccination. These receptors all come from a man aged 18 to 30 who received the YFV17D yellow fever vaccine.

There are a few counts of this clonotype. The DNA of the CDR3 is TGCAGTGCTATAGACAGCCCGGAAAAACTGTTTTTT. Translation gives CSAIDSPEKLFF. The V gene is TRBV20-1, the J gene TRBJ1-4; a weak D match, TRBD1 (5 bases). The CDR3 is 12 amino acids. V lost 4 bases and J 8 bases, leaving 11 bases between the germline ends. CDR1 is DFQATT and CDR2 is SNEGSKA in the germline V gene (reference sequence).

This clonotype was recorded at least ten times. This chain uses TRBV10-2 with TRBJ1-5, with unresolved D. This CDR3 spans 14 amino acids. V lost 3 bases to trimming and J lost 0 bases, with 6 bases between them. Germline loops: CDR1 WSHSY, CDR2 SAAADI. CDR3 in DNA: TGCGCCAGCAGTGACAGTCATAGCAATCAGCCCCAGCATTTT. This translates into CASSDSHSNQPQHF.

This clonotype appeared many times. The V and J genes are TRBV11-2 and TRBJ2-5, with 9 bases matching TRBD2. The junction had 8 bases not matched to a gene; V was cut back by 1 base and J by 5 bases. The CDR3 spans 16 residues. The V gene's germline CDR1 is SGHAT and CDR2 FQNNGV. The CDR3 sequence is CASSLVRLAGRETQYF. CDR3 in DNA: TGTGCCAGCAGCTTAGTTCGGCTAGCGGGGCGGGAGACCCAGTACTTC.

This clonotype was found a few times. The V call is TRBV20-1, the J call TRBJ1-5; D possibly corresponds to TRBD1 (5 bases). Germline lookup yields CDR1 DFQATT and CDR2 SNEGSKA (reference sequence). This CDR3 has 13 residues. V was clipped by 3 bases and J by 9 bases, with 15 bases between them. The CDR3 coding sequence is TGCAGTGCTAGGGAGACAGTTAAGCCGCCCCAGCATTTT. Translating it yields CSARETVKPPQHF.

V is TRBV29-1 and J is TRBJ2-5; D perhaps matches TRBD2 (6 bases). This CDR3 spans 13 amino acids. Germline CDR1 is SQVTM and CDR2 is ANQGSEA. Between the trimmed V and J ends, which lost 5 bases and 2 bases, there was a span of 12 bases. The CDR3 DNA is TGCAGCGTTAGAAGGGACTTACAAGAGACCCAGTACTTC. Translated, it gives CSVRRDLQETQYF.

The CDR3 sequence: CASSPQLAADTQYF. For the CDR3, the DNA is TGTGCCAGCTCACCACAACTAGCCGCAGATACGCAGTATTTT. The chain recombines TRBV18 with TRBJ2-3, with D possibly TRBD2 on 6 matching bases. V lost 1 base to trimming and J lost 4 bases, with 9 bases between them. The germline V gene has CDR1 KGHSH and CDR2 LQKENI. The CDR3 extends over 14 amino acids.

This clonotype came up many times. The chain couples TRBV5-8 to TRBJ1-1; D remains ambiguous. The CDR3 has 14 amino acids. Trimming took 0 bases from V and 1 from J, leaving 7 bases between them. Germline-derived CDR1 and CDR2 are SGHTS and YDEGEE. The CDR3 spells CASSLEPGNTEAFF. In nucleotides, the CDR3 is TGTGCCAGCAGCTTGGAGCCCGGGAACACTGAAGCTTTCTTT. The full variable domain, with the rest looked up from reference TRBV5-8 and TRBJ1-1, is EAGVTQSPTHLIKTRGQQATLRCSPISGHTSVYWYQQALGLGLQFLLWYDEGEERNRGNFPPRFSGRQFPNYSSELNVNALELEDSALYLCASSLEPGNTEAFFGQGTRLTVV.

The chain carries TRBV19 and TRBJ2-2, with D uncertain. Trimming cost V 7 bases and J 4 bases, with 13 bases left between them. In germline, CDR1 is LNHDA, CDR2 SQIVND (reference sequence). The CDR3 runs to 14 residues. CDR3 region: CASNGESSTGELFF. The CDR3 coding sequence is TGTGCCAGTAATGGGGAATCGAGCACCGGGGAGCTGTTTTTT.

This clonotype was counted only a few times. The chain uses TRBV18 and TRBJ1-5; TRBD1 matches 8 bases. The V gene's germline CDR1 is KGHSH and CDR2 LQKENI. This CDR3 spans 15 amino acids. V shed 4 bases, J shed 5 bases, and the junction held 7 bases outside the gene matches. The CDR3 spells CASSLRGQGDQPQHF. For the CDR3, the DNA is TGTGCCAGCTCACTCAGGGGGCAGGGCGATCAGCCCCAGCATTTT.

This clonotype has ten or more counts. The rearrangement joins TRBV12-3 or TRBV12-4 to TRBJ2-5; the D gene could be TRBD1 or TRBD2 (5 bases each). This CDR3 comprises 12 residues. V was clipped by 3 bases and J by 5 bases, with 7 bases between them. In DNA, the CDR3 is TGTGCCAGCAGTTTCGAGGGGGAGACCCAGTACTTC. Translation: CASSFEGETQYF.

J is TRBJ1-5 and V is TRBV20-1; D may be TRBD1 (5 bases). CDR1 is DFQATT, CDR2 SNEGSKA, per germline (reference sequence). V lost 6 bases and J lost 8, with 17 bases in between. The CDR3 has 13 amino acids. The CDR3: CSANPGYRKPQHF. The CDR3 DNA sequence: TGCAGTGCGAATCCAGGGTATCGTAAGCCCCAGCATTTT.

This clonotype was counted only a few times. CDR3 DNA: TGTGCCAGCAGTTTACGAGGACGGACTAATAGCAATCAGCCCCAGCATTTT. It yields the protein CASSLRGRTNSNQPQHF. The chain recombines TRBV27 with TRBJ1-5, with D hard to call. The ends were cut back, 2 bases at V and 0 bases at J, with 14 bases in the middle. Germline-derived CDR1 and CDR2 are MNHEY and SMNVEV (reference sequence). This CDR3 has 17 amino acids.

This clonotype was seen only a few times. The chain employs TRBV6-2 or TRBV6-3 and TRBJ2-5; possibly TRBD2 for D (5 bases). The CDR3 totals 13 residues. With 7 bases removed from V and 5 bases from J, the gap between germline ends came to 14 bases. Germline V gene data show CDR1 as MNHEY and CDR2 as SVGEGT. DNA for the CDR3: TGTGCCAGCATAGGAAATTGGAGGGAGACCCAGTACTTC. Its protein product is CASIGNWRETQYF.

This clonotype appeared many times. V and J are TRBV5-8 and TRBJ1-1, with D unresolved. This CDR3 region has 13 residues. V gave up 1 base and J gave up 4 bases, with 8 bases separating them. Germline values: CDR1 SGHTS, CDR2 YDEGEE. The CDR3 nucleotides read TGTGCCAGCAGCTTGATCCCGGGCACTGAAGCTTTCTTT. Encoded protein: CASSLIPGTEAFF.

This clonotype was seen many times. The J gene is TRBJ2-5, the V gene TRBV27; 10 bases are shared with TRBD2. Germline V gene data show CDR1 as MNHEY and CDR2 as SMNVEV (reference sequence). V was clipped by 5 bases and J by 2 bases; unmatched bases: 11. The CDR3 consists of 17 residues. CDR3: CASSLHPSGGPQETQYF. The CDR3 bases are TGTGCCAGCAGTCTCCACCCTAGCGGGGGCCCTCAAGAGACCCAGTACTTC.

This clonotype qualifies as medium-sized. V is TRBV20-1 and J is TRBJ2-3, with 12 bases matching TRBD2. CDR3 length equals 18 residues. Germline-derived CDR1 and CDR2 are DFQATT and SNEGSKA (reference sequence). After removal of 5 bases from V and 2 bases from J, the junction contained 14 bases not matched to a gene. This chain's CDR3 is CSAYELAGGLGVTDTQYF. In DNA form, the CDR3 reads TGCAGTGCTTACGAACTAGCGGGGGGTTTGGGGGTCACAGATACGCAGTATTTT.

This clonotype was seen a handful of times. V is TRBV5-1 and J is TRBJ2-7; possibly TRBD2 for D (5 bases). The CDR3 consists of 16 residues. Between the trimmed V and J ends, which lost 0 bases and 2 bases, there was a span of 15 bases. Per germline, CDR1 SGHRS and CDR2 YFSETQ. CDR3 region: CASSLAEGGRTYEQYF. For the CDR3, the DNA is TGCGCCAGCAGCTTGGCCGAGGGTGGAAGAACCTACGAGCAGTACTTC.

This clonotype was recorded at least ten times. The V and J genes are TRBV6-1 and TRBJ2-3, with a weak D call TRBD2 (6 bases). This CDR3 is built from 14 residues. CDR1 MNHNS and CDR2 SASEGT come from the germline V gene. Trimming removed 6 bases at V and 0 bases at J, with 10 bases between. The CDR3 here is CASRTGTSTDTQYF. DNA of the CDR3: TGTGCCAGCAGGACCGGGACTAGCACAGATACGCAGTATTTT.

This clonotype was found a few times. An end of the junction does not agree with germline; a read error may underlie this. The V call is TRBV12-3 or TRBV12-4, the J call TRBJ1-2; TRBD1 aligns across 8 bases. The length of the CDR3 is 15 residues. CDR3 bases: TGTGCCAGCAGTCCGCAGGACAGGGCTAACTATCGCTACACCTTC. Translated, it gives CASSPQDRANYRYTF.

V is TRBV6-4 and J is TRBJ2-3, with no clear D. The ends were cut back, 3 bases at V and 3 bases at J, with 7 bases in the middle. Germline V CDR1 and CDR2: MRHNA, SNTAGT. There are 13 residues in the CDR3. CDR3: CASSEVETDTQYF. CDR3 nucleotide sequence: TGTGCCAGCAGTGAGGTAGAGACAGATACGCAGTATTTT.

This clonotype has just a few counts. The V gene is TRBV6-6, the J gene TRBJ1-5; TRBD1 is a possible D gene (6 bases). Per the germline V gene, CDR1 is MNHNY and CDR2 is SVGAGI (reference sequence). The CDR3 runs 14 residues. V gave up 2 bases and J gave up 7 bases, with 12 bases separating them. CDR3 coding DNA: TGTGCCAGCAGTTACCCCCCAGGGGTGCAGCCCCAGCATTTT. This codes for CASSYPPGVQPQHF.

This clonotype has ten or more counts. This CDR3 reads CASSFIRGETQYF. The CDR3 DNA is TGTGCCAGCAGTTTTATCAGGGGGGAGACCCAGTACTTC. This chain links TRBV12-3 or TRBV12-4 with TRBJ2-5, with 7 nucleotides matching TRBD1. V shed 3 bases and J 5 bases; nucleotides not matched to a gene: 3. The CDR3 extends over 13 amino acids.

The CDR3 loop is CASSRAGRVGTDTQYF. The CDR3 nucleotides are TGTGCCAGCAGCCGTGCTGGGCGGGTGGGCACAGATACGCAGTATTTT. The chain joins TRBV7-9 to TRBJ2-3; a weak D match, TRBD2 (5 bases). CDR1 and CDR2 (germline): SEHNR, FQNEAQ (reference sequence). Trimming took off 5 bases at V and 1 base at J, with 16 bases between the two ends. This CDR3 has 16 amino acids.

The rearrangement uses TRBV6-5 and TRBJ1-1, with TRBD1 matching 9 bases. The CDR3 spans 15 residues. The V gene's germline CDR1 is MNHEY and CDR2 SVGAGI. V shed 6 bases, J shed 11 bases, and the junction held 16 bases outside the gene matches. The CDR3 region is CASRSHRGLFSWAFF. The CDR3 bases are TGTGCCAGCAGGTCACACAGGGGGCTGTTCTCTTGGGCTTTCTTT.

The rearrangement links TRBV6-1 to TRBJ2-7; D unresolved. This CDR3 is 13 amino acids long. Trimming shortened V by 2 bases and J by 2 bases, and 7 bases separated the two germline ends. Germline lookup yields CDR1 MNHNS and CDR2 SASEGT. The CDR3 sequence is CASSEYQAYEQYF. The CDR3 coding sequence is TGTGCCAGCAGTGAATACCAAGCCTACGAGCAGTACTTC.

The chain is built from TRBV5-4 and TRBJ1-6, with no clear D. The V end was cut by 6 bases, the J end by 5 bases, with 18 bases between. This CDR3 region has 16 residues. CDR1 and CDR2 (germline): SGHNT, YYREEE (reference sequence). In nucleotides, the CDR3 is TGTGCCAGCACCACGAGGGAGCGTTTGGATAATTCACCCCTCCACTTT. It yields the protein CASTTRERLDNSPLHF.

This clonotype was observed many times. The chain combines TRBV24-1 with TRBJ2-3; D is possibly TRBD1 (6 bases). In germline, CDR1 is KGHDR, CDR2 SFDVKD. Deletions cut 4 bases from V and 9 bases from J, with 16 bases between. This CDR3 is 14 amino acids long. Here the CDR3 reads CATSDTRQAGTQYF. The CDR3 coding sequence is TGTGCCACCAGTGACACCCGACAGGCCGGGACGCAGTATTTT.

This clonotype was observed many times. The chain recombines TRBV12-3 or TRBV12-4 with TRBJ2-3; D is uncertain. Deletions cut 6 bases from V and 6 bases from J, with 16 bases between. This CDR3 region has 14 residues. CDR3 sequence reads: CASSYGQAGDTQYF. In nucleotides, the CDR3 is TGTGCCAGCAGCTATGGGCAAGCAGGCGATACGCAGTATTTT.

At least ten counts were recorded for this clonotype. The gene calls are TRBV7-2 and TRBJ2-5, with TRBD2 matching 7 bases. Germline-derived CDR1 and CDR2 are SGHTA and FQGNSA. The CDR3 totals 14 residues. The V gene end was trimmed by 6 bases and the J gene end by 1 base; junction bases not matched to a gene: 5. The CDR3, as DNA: TGTGCCAGCAGTTGGGGGGGACTCCAAGAGACCCAGTACTTC. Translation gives CASSWGGLQETQYF.

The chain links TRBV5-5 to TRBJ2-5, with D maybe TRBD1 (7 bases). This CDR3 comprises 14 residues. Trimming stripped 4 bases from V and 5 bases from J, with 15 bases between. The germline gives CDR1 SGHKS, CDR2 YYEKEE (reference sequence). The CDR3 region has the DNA TGTGCCAGCAGCGTCCAGGGGGGACGGGAGACCCAGTACTTC. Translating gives CASSVQGGRETQYF.